The clone carrying this TCR beta chain was counted between two and nine times. In TCRdb, the reads were re-called with MiXCR into one record per CDR3 protein. The sample records some 680,000 distinct CDR3 sequences, 35% to 45% being singletons. The source of the sample is a study of T cell repertoires in cytomegalovirus infection. The CDR3 has 16 amino acids. The germline CDR1 and CDR2 sequences are MDHEN and SYDVKM. The ends were cut back, 6 bases at V and 0 bases at J, with 17 bases in the middle. Sequenced: PBMCs. The receptor was derived from a human donor in good health (CMV status not recorded). Some clones in this sample may be carry-over from other donors' samples. The chain recombines TRBV28 with TRBJ1-2, with D perhaps TRBD1 (5 bases). CDR3 protein: CASRNLRQPANYGYTF. CDR3 DNA: TGTGCCAGCAGGAACTTGAGACAGCCCGCTAACTATGGCTACACCTTC.